The 28 T cell receptor beta chains given below trace back to one sample, sequenced in a study of response to subunit inactivated influenza vaccine. TCRdb redid the calling of the RT-PCR reads with MiXCR, one entry per CDR3 protein. This table has around 190,000 distinct CDR3 sequences, approximately 15% appearing once. Material: CD8+ T cells sorted from PBMCs, obtained 4 to 6 days after vaccination. The source is a man in his forties or fifties who received an inactivated influenza vaccine.

This clonotype was picked up many times. This sequence joins TRBV28 and TRBJ2-2, with 11 bases identical to TRBD2. Losses at the gene ends were 6 bases for V and 1 base for J; bases not matched to a gene: 4. Germline V gene data show CDR1 as MDHEN and CDR2 as SYDVKM. The CDR3 covers 16 residues. In nucleotides, the CDR3 is TGTGCCAGCAGCCCGACTAGCGGGGAGAACACCGGGGAGCTGTTTTTT. Its translation: CASSPTSGENTGELFF.

A few counts support this clonotype. The CDR3 bases are TGCAGTGCTAGAGATGGGGCTCTGACCCAGTACTTC. Protein product: CSARDGALTQYF. The chain employs TRBV20-1 and TRBJ2-5; a weak D match, TRBD1 (5 bases). CDR1 is DFQATT and CDR2 is SNEGSKA in the germline V gene (reference sequence). This CDR3 has 12 residues. V was clipped by 0 bases and J by 7 bases, with 9 bases between them.

This clonotype has a handful of counts. This chain links TRBV4-1 with TRBJ2-7, with 9 bases aligning to TRBD1. The CDR3 has 16 residues. Germline V gives CDR1 MGHRA, CDR2 YSYEKL. V shed 6 bases, J shed 3 bases, and the junction held 12 bases outside the gene matches. CDR3 in DNA: TGCGCCAGCAGTAGAACCGGGACAGGGACAAACTACGAGCAGTACTTC. It codes for CASSRTGTGTNYEQYF.

The gene calls are TRBV7-3 and TRBJ2-7, with TRBD1 identical over 11 bases. V trimming: 5 bases; J trimming: 3 bases; junction bases outside the gene matches: 6. Germline V CDR1 and CDR2: SGHTA, FQGTGA. The CDR3 spans 15 residues. The DNA of the CDR3 is TGTGCCAGCAGCACGGGGACAGGGGGATTCTACGAGCAGTACTTC. Encoded protein: CASSTGTGGFYEQYF.

This clonotype was counted between two and nine times. The rearrangement uses TRBV6-1 and TRBJ2-5; maybe TRBD2 (5 bases). The CDR3 extends over 15 amino acids. Germline assignment: CDR1 MNHNS and CDR2 SASEGT. V was trimmed by 6 bases and J by 2 bases, leaving 16 bases between them. The CDR3 coding sequence is TGTGCCAGCAGCCAAGCGGACCACTCTCAAGAGACCCAGTACTTC. As protein: CASSQADHSQETQYF.

As to this clonotype: Without the conserved terminal phenylalanine or tryptophan, this CDR3 likely stems from a read error. The CDR3 bases are TGTGCCAGCAGTTTAATAGGACAGGGGAGGGAGACCCAGTACTTA. Protein sequence: CASSLIGQGRETQYL. The chain combines TRBV28 with TRBJ2-5, with 9 positions matching TRBD1. The CDR3 has 15 amino acids. V dropped 2 bases and J dropped 5; count of bases not matched to a gene: 6. CDR1 and CDR2 (germline): MDHEN, SYDVKM.

This clonotype was recorded at least ten times. The chain combines TRBV2 with TRBJ2-1; D ambiguous. CDR1 is SNHLY, CDR2 FYNNEI, per germline. The CDR3 consists of 13 residues. The V end lost 9 bases, the J end lost 0 bases, and 9 bases lay between the germline ends. CDR3 nucleotides: TGTGCCAGGACGGATAGCTCCTACAATGAGCAGTTCTTC. It translates to CARTDSSYNEQFF.

This clonotype was detected only a few times. V usage is TRBV4-1 and J usage is TRBJ2-2; TRBD1 aligns across 7 bases. This CDR3 spans 16 amino acids. With V trimmed by 2 bases and J by 4 bases, 7 bases remained unmatched. Germline V gene sequence: CDR1 MGHRA, CDR2 YSYEKL. The CDR3 sequence: CASSQRGGGSTGELFF. CDR3 nucleotides: TGCGCCAGCAGCCAAAGAGGGGGCGGCAGCACCGGGGAGCTGTTTTTT.

This clonotype was counted ten times or more. The chain joins TRBV12-3 or TRBV12-4 to TRBJ2-4, with D possibly TRBD2 on 5 matching bases. The V end lost 5 bases, the J end lost 7 bases, and 12 bases lay between the germline ends. The CDR3 length is 13 residues. This chain's CDR3 is CASSPGRRNIQYF. DNA for the CDR3: TGTGCCAGCAGTCCTGGGCGGAGGAACATTCAGTACTTC.

The DNA of the CDR3 is TGTGCCAGCGAAACAGCGAACCCAGAGACCCAGTACTTC. It codes for CASETANPETQYF. V is TRBV5-6 and J is TRBJ2-5; D is unresolved. Germline values: CDR1 SGHDT, CDR2 YYEEEE. V was clipped by 7 bases and J by 4 bases, with 14 bases between them. The CDR3 covers 13 residues.

The CDR3 protein is CASSRDRVDYEQYF. CDR3 bases: TGTGCCAGCAGCCGGGACAGGGTTGACTACGAGCAGTACTTC. This chain joins TRBV28 and TRBJ2-7; 9 bases agree with TRBD1. Germline V gene sequence: CDR1 MDHEN, CDR2 SYDVKM. V lost 6 bases and J lost 3; bases outside the gene matches: 6. The CDR3 is 14 residues long.

The CDR3 DNA follows: TGTGCCAGCAGCCAAGAGGGCAGCAATGAAGCTTTCTTT. Translated, it gives CASSQEGSNEAFF. The chain couples TRBV4-2 to TRBJ1-1; D gene unclear. V shed 0 bases and J shed 7 bases, with 9 bases lying between them. The V gene's germline CDR1 is LGHNA and CDR2 YNFKEQ. The CDR3 spans 13 residues.

This clonotype has more than one count but fewer than ten. V and J are TRBV2 and TRBJ1-2; the D gene is possibly TRBD1 (6 bases). Germline-derived CDR1 and CDR2 are SNHLY and FYNNEI. Between the trimmed V and J ends, which lost 4 bases and 3 bases, there was a span of 9 bases. The CDR3 runs to 13 residues. The CDR3 coding sequence is TGTGCCAGCAGTGGATCAGGGGACTATGGCTACACCTTC. It specifies CASSGSGDYGYTF.

The chain is built from TRBV4-2 and TRBJ2-5; D unclear. Trimming removed 4 bases from V and 2 bases from J, with 14 bases in between. Germline values: CDR1 LGHNA, CDR2 YNFKEQ. CDR3 length: 15 amino acids. The CDR3 region has the DNA TGTGCCAGCAGCCCCGCCCGAGGCAGGCAAGAGACCCAGTACTTC. It translates to CASSPARGRQETQYF.

This clonotype was found a few times. J is TRBJ2-3 and V is TRBV24-1, with 9 bases lining up with TRBD1. The germline gives CDR1 KGHDR, CDR2 SFDVKD. V gave up 3 bases and J gave up 3 bases; unmatched junction bases: 9. This CDR3 is 17 amino acids long. DNA for the CDR3: TGTGCCACCAGTGATGGGACCGGGACAGGGTTTACAGATACGCAGTATTTT. It yields the protein CATSDGTGTGFTDTQYF.

This clonotype showed up just a few times. J is TRBJ2-1 and V is TRBV4-1; the match to TRBD2 covers 7 bases. CDR3 length: 17 amino acids. Unmatched junction bases numbered 6, after V lost 1 base and J lost 0 bases. The V gene's germline CDR1 is MGHRA and CDR2 YSYEKL. CDR3 residues: CASSQVLAPSSYNEQFF. DNA for the CDR3: TGCGCCAGCAGCCAAGTACTAGCGCCTAGCTCCTACAATGAGCAGTTCTTC.

V is TRBV5-1 and J is TRBJ2-1; D perhaps matches TRBD1 (6 bases). The CDR3 is 15 amino acids. Germline V CDR1 and CDR2: SGHRS, YFSETQ. V was cut by 3 bases and J by 8 bases, with 18 bases left in between. CDR3 DNA sequence: TGCGCCAGCAGCTGGAAACTACATGGGGGCGATGAGCAGTTCTTC. Its protein product is CASSWKLHGGDEQFF.

This clonotype has a single count. The chain has TRBV15 and TRBJ2-1; tentatively, D is TRBD1 or TRBD2 (5 bases each). V lost 2 bases and J lost 0, with 11 bases in between. This CDR3 is built from 16 residues. The germline CDR1 and CDR2 sequences are LNHNV and YYDKDF (reference sequence). CDR3 nucleotides: TGTGCCACCAGCAGATCCCCAGGGAGCTCCTACAATGAGCAGTTCTTC. It is translated as CATSRSPGSSYNEQFF.

This chain joins TRBV7-6 and TRBJ2-7; 8 bases are a match to TRBD2. V lost 5 bases and J lost 3; bases outside the gene matches: 6. Germline CDR1 is SGHVS and CDR2 is FNYEAQ. The CDR3 is 14 amino acids. The CDR3, as DNA: TGTGCCAGCAGCCCGGGACTAGTGCTCTACGAGCAGTACTTC. Translating it yields CASSPGLVLYEQYF. The variable domain in full, completed from reference TRBV7-6 and TRBJ2-7, reads GAGVSQSPRYKVTKRGQDVALRCDPISGHVSLYWYRQALGQGPEFLTYFNYEAQQDKSGLPNDRFSAERPEGSISTLTIQRTEQRDSAMYRCASSPGLVLYEQYFGPGTRLTVT.

In this sample, this clonotype turned up many times. The genes are TRBV28 and TRBJ2-7; no reliable D call. The V end lost 2 bases, the J end lost 0 bases, and 17 bases lay between the germline ends. CDR1 is MDHEN and CDR2 is SYDVKM in the germline V gene. This CDR3 spans 17 amino acids. CDR3 nucleotides: TGTGCCAGCAGTTTAGTTCGAGGCAGGAGTTCCTCCTACGAGCAGTACTTC. Translated: CASSLVRGRSSSYEQYF.

This clonotype was recorded many times. The V gene is TRBV15, the J gene TRBJ1-5, with a weak D call TRBD1 (6 bases). This CDR3 has 18 amino acids. Per the germline V gene, CDR1 is LNHNV and CDR2 is YYDKDF (reference sequence). The V gene lost 1 base and the J gene lost 5 bases, with 21 bases spanning the gap. The DNA for the CDR3 is TGTGCCACCAGCAGAGCTCTTGTGGGGGCCGGGGGGCATCAGCCCCAGCATTTT. Translated, it gives CATSRALVGAGGHQPQHF.

The CDR3 nucleotides are TGTGCCAGCAGCCAAGACCGGGGACTAGCGGGAGGTCGAGAGACCCAGTACTTC. Translating it yields CASSQDRGLAGGRETQYF. This sequence joins TRBV4-2 and TRBJ2-5; 15 nucleotides align to TRBD2. Looked up from germline, CDR1 is LGHNA and CDR2 is YNFKEQ. The CDR3 is 18 residues long. Losses at the gene ends were 0 bases for V and 4 bases for J; bases not matched to a gene: 6.

In this sample, this clonotype turned up many times. J is TRBJ2-1 and V is TRBV7-9; TRBD2 agrees at 13 bases. The CDR3 sequence is 15 residues long. Looked up from germline, CDR1 is SEHNR and CDR2 is FQNEAQ (reference sequence). V was pared by 6 bases and J by 8 bases, with 7 bases of the junction left unmatched. For the CDR3, the DNA is TGTGCCAGCAGTCCCGGACTAGCGGGAGTTGATGAGCAGTTCTTC. Amino acids: CASSPGLAGVDEQFF. Drawing the rest from reference TRBV7-9 and TRBJ2-1, the complete variable domain is DTGVSQNPRHKITKRGQNVTFRCDPISEHNRLYWYRQTLGQGPEFLTYFQNEAQLEKSRLLSDRFSAERPKGSFSTLEIQRTEQGDSAMYLCASSPGLAGVDEQFFGPGTRLTVL.

This clonotype was found many times. The chain employs TRBV20-1 and TRBJ2-1; tentatively, D is TRBD1 (5 bases). V lost 0 bases to trimming and J lost 10 bases, with 22 bases between them. Looked up from germline, CDR1 is DFQATT and CDR2 is SNEGSKA (reference sequence). The length of the CDR3 is 16 residues. The CDR3: CSARDVDKEIFYEQFF. The CDR3 region has the DNA TGCAGTGCTAGAGATGTGGACAAGGAGATCTTTTACGAGCAGTTCTTC.

This clonotype was recorded at least ten times. The chain recombines TRBV29-1 with TRBJ2-1; no reliable D call. This CDR3 is 15 amino acids long. Germline V lookup: CDR1 SQVTM, CDR2 ANQGSEA. Trimming removed 1 base at V and 4 bases at J, with 14 bases between. The CDR3 sequence: CSVEAAGEVYNEQFF. As DNA, the CDR3 is TGCAGCGTTGAAGCAGCCGGAGAGGTTTACAATGAGCAGTTCTTC.

The V and J genes are TRBV12-3 or TRBV12-4 and TRBJ2-2; D gene ambiguous. Trimming took 0 bases from V and 4 from J, leaving 6 bases between them. There are 14 residues in the CDR3. CDR3 coding DNA: TGTGCCAGCAGTTTAGCCCTAACCACCGGGGAGCTGTTTTTT. Amino acids: CASSLALTTGELFF.

The gene calls are TRBV6-4 and TRBJ1-1, with TRBD1 identical over 12 bases. V lost 3 bases, J lost 5 bases, and 7 bases stayed unmatched. The CDR3 covers 16 residues. CDR1 is MRHNA, CDR2 SNTAGT, per germline. This CDR3 reads CASSEWDRGRWTEAFF. The CDR3 nucleotides read TGTGCCAGCAGTGAATGGGACAGGGGGCGTTGGACTGAAGCTTTCTTT.

This clonotype was counted a few times. This rearrangement joins TRBV20-1 to TRBJ2-1, with 16 nucleotides matching TRBD2. Germline values: CDR1 DFQATT, CDR2 SNEGSKA (reference sequence). This CDR3 is 15 amino acids long. V shed 0 bases and J 9 bases; nucleotides not matched to a gene: 2. The CDR3 is CSARDGTSGGAEQFF. CDR3 nucleotide sequence: TGCAGTGCTAGAGATGGGACTAGCGGGGGGGCTGAGCAGTTCTTC.